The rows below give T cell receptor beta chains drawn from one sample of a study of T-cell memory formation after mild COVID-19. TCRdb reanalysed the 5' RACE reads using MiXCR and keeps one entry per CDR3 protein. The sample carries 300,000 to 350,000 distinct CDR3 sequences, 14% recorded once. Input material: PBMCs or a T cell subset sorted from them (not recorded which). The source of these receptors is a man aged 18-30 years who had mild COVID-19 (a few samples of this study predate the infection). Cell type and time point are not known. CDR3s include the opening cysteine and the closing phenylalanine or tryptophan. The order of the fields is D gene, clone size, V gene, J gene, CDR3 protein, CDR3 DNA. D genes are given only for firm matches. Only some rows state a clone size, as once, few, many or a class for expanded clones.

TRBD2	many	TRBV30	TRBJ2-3	CAWSVGLAGFTDTQYF	TGTGCCTGGAGTGTCGGTCTAGCGGGGTTCACAGATACGCAGTATTTT
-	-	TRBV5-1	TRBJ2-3	CASSLGRGSTDTQYF	TGCGCCAGCAGCTTGGGCCGGGGGAGCACAGATACGCAGTATTTT
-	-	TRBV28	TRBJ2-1	CASTVNSYNEQFF	TGTGCCAGCACTGTGAACTCCTACAATGAGCAGTTCTTC
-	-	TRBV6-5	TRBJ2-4	CASSYRQGGSIQYF	TGTGCCAGCAGTTACCGTCAGGGAGGTAGCATTCAGTACTTC
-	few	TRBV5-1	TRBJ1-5	CASSDGPAAGNQPQHF	TGCGCCAGCAGCGATGGGCCGGCCGCGGGCAATCAGCCCCAGCATTTT
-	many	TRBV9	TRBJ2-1	CASSVGQFGQGEQFF	TGTGCCAGCAGCGTAGGACAGTTTGGGCAGGGCGAGCAGTTCTTC
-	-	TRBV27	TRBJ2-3	CASSLSPQKDSTDTQYF	TGTGCCAGCAGTTTATCGCCCCAGAAGGATAGCACAGATACGCAGTATTTT
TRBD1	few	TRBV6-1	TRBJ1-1	CASSESPGQGSMEAFF	TGTGCCAGCAGTGAGAGTCCGGGACAGGGGAGTATGGAGGCTTTCTTT
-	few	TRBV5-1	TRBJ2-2	CASSLRWGDGTGELFF	TGCGCCAGCAGCTTGAGATGGGGGGACGGCACCGGGGAGCTGTTTTTT
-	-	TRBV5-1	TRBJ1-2	CASSPHVEGTMANGYTF	TGCGCCAGCAGCCCCCACGTTGAGGGAACGATGGCGAATGGCTACACCTTC
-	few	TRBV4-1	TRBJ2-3	CASSQSDGRTRTDTQYF	TGCGCCAGCAGCCAATCGGACGGAAGAACTCGTACAGATACGCAGTATTTT
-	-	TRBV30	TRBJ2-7	CAWSARAYEQYF	TGTGCCTGGTCGGCCAGGGCCTACGAGCAGTACTTC
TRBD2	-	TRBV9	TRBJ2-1	CASSEGGGGYNEQFF	TGTGCCAGCAGCGAGGGTGGCGGGGGTTACAATGAGCAGTTCTTC
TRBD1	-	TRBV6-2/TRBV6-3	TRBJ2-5	CASRKNPNGQGYF	TGTGCCAGCAGGAAGAACCCAAACGGACAGGGGTACTTC
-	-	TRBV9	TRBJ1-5	CASSATGYSNQPQHF	TGTGCCAGCAGCGCCACAGGGTATAGCAATCAGCCCCAGCATTTT
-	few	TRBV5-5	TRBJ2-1	CASSLSGLERDEQFF	TGTGCCAGCAGCTTGTCGGGTTTGGAACGGGATGAGCAGTTCTTC
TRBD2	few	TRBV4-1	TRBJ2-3	CASSLNLAGVTDTQYF	TGCGCCAGCAGCCTCAACCTAGCGGGGGTTACAGATACGCAGTATTTT
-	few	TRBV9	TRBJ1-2	CASSPPVEYYGYTF	TGTGCCAGCAGCCCTCCGGTGGAGTACTATGGCTACACCTTC
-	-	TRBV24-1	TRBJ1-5	CATSGQAHQPQHF	TGTGCCACCAGTGGCCAAGCCCATCAGCCCCAGCATTTT
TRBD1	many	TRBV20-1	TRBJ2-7	CSVMRQGVSYEQYF	TGCAGCGTTATGCGACAGGGGGTCTCCTACGAGCAGTACTTC
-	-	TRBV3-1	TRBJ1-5	CASSGREGGPQHF	TGTGCCAGCTCAGGGAGAGAAGGCGGGCCCCAGCATTTT
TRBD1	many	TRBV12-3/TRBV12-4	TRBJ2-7	CASGPGGLYEQYF	TGTGCCAGCGGTCCAGGGGGCTTGTACGAGCAGTACTTC
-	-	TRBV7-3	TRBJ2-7	CASSTSDSYEQYF	TGTGCCAGCAGCACCTCGGACAGCTACGAGCAGTACTTC
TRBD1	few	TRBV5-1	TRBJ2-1	CASSPDPGQGGNNEQFF	TGCGCCAGCAGCCCCGACCCGGGACAGGGAGGGAACAATGAGCAGTTCTTC
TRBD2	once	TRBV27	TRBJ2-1	CASSLPGAGQNEQFF	TGTGCCAGCAGTTTACCCGGAGCGGGGCAGAATGAGCAGTTCTTC
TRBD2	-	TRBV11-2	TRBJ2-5	CASSPGGSQETQYF	TGTGCCAGCAGCCCGGGAGGGTCCCAAGAGACCCAGTACTTC
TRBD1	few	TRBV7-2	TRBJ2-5	CASSLQTGGGETQYF	TGTGCCAGCAGCTTACAGACAGGGGGCGGTGAGACCCAGTACTTC
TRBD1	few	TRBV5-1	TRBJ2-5	CATRTGGNLETQYF	TGCGCCACTAGGACAGGGGGCAATCTGGAGACCCAGTACTTC
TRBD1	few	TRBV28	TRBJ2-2	CASSLGQGAGGGELFF	TGTGCCAGCAGCCTTGGACAGGGGGCTGGCGGCGGGGAGCTGTTTTTT
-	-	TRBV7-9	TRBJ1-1	CASLAVTGMNTEAFF	TGTGCCAGCTTGGCGGTAACCGGCATGAACACTGAAGCTTTCTTT
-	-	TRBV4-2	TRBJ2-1	CASSREAATGTFSSYNEQFF	TGTGCCAGCAGCCGAGAGGCGGCTACCGGGACTTTTAGCTCCTACAATGAGCAGTTCTTC
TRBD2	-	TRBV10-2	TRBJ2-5	CASSLASGGAYKTQYF	TGCGCCAGCAGCCTTGCCAGCGGGGGGGCCTATAAGACCCAGTACTTC
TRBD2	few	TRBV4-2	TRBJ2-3	CASSQDPAGTTVADTQYF	TGTGCCAGCAGCCAAGACCCCGCCGGGACTACGGTGGCAGATACGCAGTATTTT
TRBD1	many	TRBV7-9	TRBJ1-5	CASSPGTAGNQPQHF	TGTGCCAGCAGCCCAGGGACAGCAGGAAATCAGCCCCAGCATTTT
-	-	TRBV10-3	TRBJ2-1	CATDGENEQFF	TGTGCCACGGACGGGGAAAATGAGCAGTTCTTC
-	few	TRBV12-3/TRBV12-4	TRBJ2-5	CASSLVAALQETQYF	TGTGCCAGCAGTTTAGTGGCAGCACTACAAGAGACCCAGTACTTC
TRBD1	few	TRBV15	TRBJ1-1	CATSRGQFDTEAFF	TGTGCCACCAGCAGGGGACAGTTCGACACTGAAGCTTTCTTT
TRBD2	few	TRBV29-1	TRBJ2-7	CSVEGWRGDYEQYF	TGCAGCGTTGAAGGGTGGCGGGGGGACTACGAGCAGTACTTC
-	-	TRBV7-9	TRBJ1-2	CASGGYTF	TGTGCCAGCGGTGGCTACACCTTC
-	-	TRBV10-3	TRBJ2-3	CAISELKGTDTQYF	TGTGCCATCAGTGAGTTAAAGGGCACAGATACGCAGTATTTT
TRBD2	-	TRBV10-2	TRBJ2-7	CASSVGSGGFYEQYF	TGCGCCAGCAGTGTTGGTAGCGGGGGGTTCTACGAGCAGTACTTC
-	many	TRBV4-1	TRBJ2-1	CASSQVLIRTLLKEQFF	TGCGCCAGCAGCCAAGTTTTGATACGGACCCTCCTCAAGGAGCAGTTCTTC
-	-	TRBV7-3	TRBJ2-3	CASSSSRQGGDTQYF	TGTGCCAGCAGCTCAAGTCGACAAGGCGGAGATACGCAGTATTTT
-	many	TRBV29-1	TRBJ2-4	CSVGQIAKNIQYF	TGCAGCGTTGGTCAGATAGCCAAAAACATTCAGTACTTC
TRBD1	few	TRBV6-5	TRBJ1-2	CASSLQGGGSGYTF	TGTGCCAGCAGCCTCCAGGGGGGGGGCTCTGGCTACACCTTC
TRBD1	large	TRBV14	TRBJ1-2	CASSGTGNYGYTF	TGTGCCAGCAGCGGGACAGGGAACTATGGCTACACCTTC
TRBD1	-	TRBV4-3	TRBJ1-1	CASSQVSFLGGENTEAFF	TGCGCCAGCAGCCAAGTATCTTTCTTAGGGGGCGAGAACACTGAAGCTTTCTTT
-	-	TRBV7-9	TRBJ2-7	CASSFGGLQYF	TGTGCCAGCAGCTTCGGAGGGCTTCAGTACTTC